This entry concerns a single T cell receptor beta chain. Its antigen target is currently unknown. Base qualities are missing; no much larger clone stands one base away. The germline V gene yields SNHLY for CDR1 and FYNNEI for CDR2. After removal of 7 bases from V and 1 base from J, the junction retains 8 bases not matched to a gene. The CDR3 runs 17 amino acids, cysteine and phenylalanine included. Of the read, only the CDR3 DNA is kept; its 51 bases are in frame from base 1. Participants were included only if at least one PBMC sample before ART initiation and at least two post-ART samples were available. Treatment was received in the United States of America by all participants with HIV. Before DNA extraction, cryopreserved samples of about 0.95-11 million PBMC were thawed and washed. At the time of the earliest PBMC sample, participants with HIV were aged between 23 and 54 years. Each participant contributed PBMC samples from 1-4 timepoints before ART initiation and 2-8 timepoints after ART initiation, with a median of 7 samples. For every participant, serial HIV viral load, CD4+ T-cell count, ART history and demographic data were obtained. Genomic DNA was extracted from unsorted PBMC with a Qiagen kit on a QIAcube, processed in batches of 12 samples.

The record originates from a study of long-term antiretroviral therapy in people with HIV (dated 2022 in TCRdb). Turning to the overall study: The earliest samples were collected approximately a decade before the 2015 WHO recommendation for immediate ART, a period when ART was typically delayed until CD4 counts fell. This retrospective serial study examined whether starting ART and sustained HIV suppression were associated with changes in the composition and diversity of the TRB repertoire in peripheral blood. A total of 150 to 200 cryopreserved PBMC samples came from a few dozen adults with confirmed HIV infection and were collected serially over a mean of about 6 years (range 1-12). Of the 30 participants with HIV, about a dozen were female. Test extractions of a monoclonal T-cell line alongside a few dozen polyclonal samples showed no cross-contamination during QIAcube processing. Findings and caveats that apply to the study as a whole: Owing to limited PBMC availability, only the TCR beta chain was sequenced, without alpha chain pairing. Starting ART was linked to a significant rise in TRB diversity, yet even after long-term ART the diversity remained significantly lower than in transplant donor controls. Inferences about post-ART repertoire changes were limited because no data were available on ART adherence, viral resistance or therapy changes. At every time point, the repertoire was dominated by expanded TRB clones first identified before ART initiation, although this dominance fluctuated and, in many PLHIV, declined after ART. CDR3 length ranges in HIV repertoires were narrower than in controls, and network structure suggested an antigen-experienced repertoire with only a slight naive shift after ART. Samples dated from the mid-2000s to the late 2010s, and the ART regimens used may be less effective than current ones. Because cell numbers in pre-ART samples were limited, unsorted PBMC were profiled instead of sorted CD4+ and CD8+ T cells.

Sequencing of the TRB variable region was done with the immunoSEQ hsTCRB v3.0 assay at survey level resolution. A depth of roughly 35,000-50,000 T-cell genomes per sample was targeted for TRB sequencing. Pooled TRB libraries were sequenced on an Illumina MiSeq with a v3 150-cycle kit. Per the original workflow: Repertoire analysis was run in R within a reproducible Nextflow workflow that covered QC, data transformation and analysis. LymphoSeq2, an R package for exploring AIRR-Seq data, was used to implement custom analyses. After excluding a handful of samples that yielded fewer than 5000 total TRB sequences, 190 or so HIV repertoires remained for analysis. Among the roughly 190 retained HIV repertoires, 55 to 60 were collected before ART initiation and roughly 130 after ART initiation. Each repertoire was downsampled to 5000 TRB nucleotide sequences, and summary statistics were averaged across 100 downsampling iterations. Only TRB sequences with CDR3 regions of at least seven amino acids were retained for analysis. Diversity was measured with a Shannon entropy-derived clonality score and the Gini coefficient. Repertoire networks linked the top 5000 CDR3 amino acid sequences whenever two sequences differed by an edit distance of one. GLIPH2 predicted antigen specificity groups and MHC restriction for TRB CDR3 amino acid sequences. Known CMV, EBV, HIV or tissue antigen associations were flagged by matching CDR3 amino acid sequences against VDJdb and McPAS-TCR. Pre-ART, post-ART and control groups were compared with Wilcoxon signed-rank tests and Holm-Bonferroni correction. The immuneACCESS repertoire file appears here via TCRdb, limited to in-frame rearrangements. These files lack a portion of the clones; in checked studies, under half of the deficit traces to unresolved V genes, and the cause of the others is not known. V and J calls and clone size are copied from that table; D and trimming were computed from the DNA. Within this sample are tens of thousands of clones, with roughly four fifths of them counted one time only. Of the sample, around 6% falls within the top ten clones.

The TCR was taken from a woman in her 30s with HIV. The sequencing used unsorted PBMCs, collected 0.2 years after starting antiretroviral therapy. Recombination joined TRBV2 with TRBJ2-2; a stretch of 11 junction bases matches TRBD2. At the DNA level, the sequence is TGTGCCAGCACGCCGAGTAGCGGGGGGGGGAACACCGGGGAGCTGTTTTTT. This encodes CASTPSSGGGNTGELFF.